The 15 T cell receptor beta chains reported below all come from one sample, sequenced in a study of blood T cell repertoires in COVID-19. Only in-frame clones appear in the TCRdb table, and some are missing; sequencing was by immunoSEQ multiplex PCR. The sample holds 240,000 or so clones, approximately 90% seen once. Sample: peripheral blood. The source of these receptors is a woman between 40 and 55 years old who had recovered from COVID-19.

The rearrangement joins TRBV19 to TRBJ1-1; D unresolved. From germline, CDR1 is LNHDA and CDR2 SQIVND (reference sequence). The V and J ends lost 11 bases and 5 bases respectively, with 15 bases between them. The CDR3 spans 12 residues. Written as DNA, the CDR3 is TGTGCCGGCCCCTGGCCGGGGACTGAAGCTTTCTTT. It encodes CAGPWPGTEAFF.

The chain combines TRBV4-3 with TRBJ1-3; 8 bases map to TRBD1. Germline CDR1 and CDR2: LGHNA and YSLEER. CDR3 length equals 16 residues. J was trimmed by 0 bases and V by 4 bases; bases with no gene match: 5. CDR3: CASSPGTGYSGNTIYF. DNA of the CDR3: TGCGCCAGCAGCCCCGGGACAGGCTACTCTGGAAACACCATATATTTT.

This rearrangement joins TRBV18 to TRBJ2-1; 11 bases fit TRBD2. Germline CDR1 KGHSH, CDR2 LQKENI. The CDR3 loop spans 17 amino acids. Germline trimming cut 3 bases from V and 4 bases from J; bases unmatched to any gene: 8. CDR3 in amino acids: CASSPSLGLAGYNEQFF. The DNA of the CDR3 is TGTGCCAGCTCACCGTCGTTAGGACTAGCGGGTTACAATGAGCAGTTCTTC.

V usage is TRBV12-3 or TRBV12-4 and J usage is TRBJ2-5; 12 nucleotides align to TRBD2. J lost 5 bases, V lost 8 bases, and 3 bases had no gene match. The CDR3 has 13 amino acids. CDR3 sequence reads: CASRLAGVETQYF. Here the CDR3 DNA reads TGTGCCAGCCGACTAGCGGGGGTGGAGACCCAGTACTTC.

The CDR3 protein is CASNPPGSGSPLHF. CDR3 in DNA: TGTGCCAGCAACCCTCCGGGGAGTGGATCACCCCTCCACTTT. The chain is built from TRBV6-2 or TRBV6-3 and TRBJ1-6; D uncertain. This CDR3 comprises 14 residues. Germline CDR1 is MNHEY and CDR2 is SVGEGT. The V end lost 7 bases, the J end lost 10 bases, and 17 bases lay between the germline ends.

The chain recombines TRBV6-2 or TRBV6-3 with TRBJ1-2; unclear D gene. CDR1 and CDR2 (germline): MNHEY, SVGEGT. This CDR3 contains 12 residues. V was trimmed by 5 bases and J by 8 bases, leaving 12 bases between them. The chain's CDR3 is CASSQEARGYTF. The CDR3 DNA reads TGTGCCAGCAGTCAGGAGGCGCGGGGCTACACCTTC.

The rearrangement uses TRBV7-2 and TRBJ2-7; the D gene is possibly TRBD2 (5 bases). V gave up 5 bases and J gave up 3 bases, with 20 bases separating them. The germline V gene encodes CDR1 SGHTA and CDR2 FQGNSA. This CDR3 region has 16 residues. The CDR3 loop is CASSPPTGLAIYEQYF. CDR3 coding DNA: TGTGCCAGCAGCCCCCCCACCGGGCTAGCTATCTACGAGCAGTACTTC.

This chain connects TRBV6-2 or TRBV6-3 to TRBJ1-2; maybe TRBD1 (5 bases). With 5 bases removed from V and 2 bases from J, the gap between germline ends came to 12 bases. Germline CDR1 reads MNHEY; CDR2 reads SVGEGT. This CDR3 spans 14 amino acids. The CDR3 here is CASSPGGANYGYTF. CDR3 in DNA: TGTGCCAGCAGTCCGGGAGGGGCGAACTATGGCTACACCTTC.

The rearrangement uses TRBV4-3 and TRBJ2-3, with 7 bases that match TRBD2. The CDR3 consists of 15 residues. In germline, CDR1 is LGHNA, CDR2 YSLEER. V shed 0 bases and J 6 bases; nucleotides not matched to a gene: 6. The CDR3 region is CASSQERGGADTQYF. The CDR3 region has the DNA TGCGCCAGCAGCCAAGAACGGGGAGGGGCGGATACGCAGTATTTT.

This sequence joins TRBV11-2 and TRBJ2-1, with TRBD2 identical over 8 bases. The junction had 5 bases not matched to a gene; V was cut back by 1 base and J by 3 bases. The CDR3 extends over 16 amino acids. Germline V lookup: CDR1 SGHAT, CDR2 FQNNGV. DNA for the CDR3: TGTGCCAGCAGCTTAGGCGCGGGAGGCCTCTACAATGAGCAGTTCTTC. This encodes CASSLGAGGLYNEQFF.

The rearrangement uses TRBV6-6 and TRBJ2-7; 7 nucleotides agree with TRBD2. This CDR3 has 13 amino acids. CDR1 and CDR2 (germline): MNHNY, SVGAGI (reference sequence). J was trimmed by 2 bases and V by 8 bases; bases with no gene match: 6. The CDR3 DNA is TGTGCCAGCCTCCGGGGGGACCCCTACGAGCAGTACGTC. This sequence encodes CASLRGDPYEQYV.

V and J are TRBV9 and TRBJ2-2, with D unresolved. The CDR3 length is 16 residues. In germline, CDR1 is SGDLS, CDR2 YYNGEE. Trimming pared 2 bases from V and 8 bases from J, leaving 19 bases between. The DNA of the CDR3 is TGTGCCAGCAGCGTGGGCCGATCGGTCTTGTCTGGGGAGCTGTTTTTT. Protein: CASSVGRSVLSGELFF.

The chain couples TRBV10-3 to TRBJ1-2; 10 positions match TRBD1. The CDR3 spans 13 residues. Germline loops: CDR1 ENHRY, CDR2 SYGVKD. V trimming: 11 bases; J trimming: 6 bases; junction bases outside the gene matches: 9. The CDR3 DNA follows: TGTGCCGGGGGACAGGGGATTTCGGATGGCTACACCTTC. Amino acids: CAGGQGISDGYTF.

V is TRBV11-2 and J is TRBJ1-2; D may be TRBD1 (5 bases). Trimming took off 5 bases at V and 5 bases at J, with 9 bases between the two ends. Per the germline V gene, CDR1 is SGHAT and CDR2 is FQNNGV. The CDR3 runs to 12 residues. Written as DNA, the CDR3 is TGTGCCAGCAGCCCTGGGGGGTATGGCTACACCTTC. Translation gives CASSPGGYGYTF.

The chain combines TRBV7-9 with TRBJ2-2, with a tentative D call TRBD2 (6 bases). There are 18 residues in the CDR3. Per germline, CDR1 SEHNR and CDR2 FQNEAQ (reference sequence). V was trimmed by 3 bases and J by 5 bases, leaving 22 bases between them. The CDR3 sequence: CASSLAGGIPTGTGELFF. CDR3 sequence (DNA): TGTGCCAGCAGCTTGGCCGGAGGGATTCCCACGGGGACCGGGGAGCTGTTTTTT.